These T cell receptor beta chains were read from a single sample in a study of T cell changes during pregnancy in multiple sclerosis. Generated by immunoSEQ multiplex PCR, the TCRdb table keeps only in-frame clones and is missing some. Seen here are 36,000 or so clones, approximately 89% observed once, and the top ten hold approximately 11%. Sequencing was performed on CD8+ T cells from peripheral blood mononuclear cells, taken in the third trimester of pregnancy. The receptors derive from a female donor with multiple sclerosis, enrolled in a pregnancy study. CDR3s include the opening cysteine and the closing phenylalanine or tryptophan. D genes are given only for firm matches. For some rows the clone size is stated as once, few or many, or as a class when expanded; others skip it.

size	J	V	D	DNA	CDR3
-	TRBJ1-1	TRBV7-9	TRBD1	TGTGCCAGCAGCCTTGACAGGGGGCTGAGTACTGAAGCTTTCTTT	CASSLDRGLSTEAFF
-	TRBJ2-1	TRBV6-1	-	TGTGCCAGCAGTGAATACGGCGGGCCCAACAATGAGCAGTTCTTC	CASSEYGGPNNEQFF
-	TRBJ1-3	TRBV30	-	TGTGCCTGGAAGTTCAGGCCTGGGGAGTCTGGAAACACCATATATTTT	CAWKFRPGESGNTIYF
once	TRBJ2-1	TRBV5-4	TRBD2	TGTGCCAGCAGCTTTGTGGGAGGGCCGTCCTACAATGAGCAGTTCTTC	CASSFVGGPSYNEQFF
once	TRBJ2-7	TRBV5-6	-	TGTGCCAGCAGCTTGGTACCGGGGTCATCCTACGAGCAGTACTTC	CASSLVPGSSYEQYF
-	TRBJ2-5	TRBV7-2	TRBD2	TGTGCCAGCAGCCCCTGGGGGGGAGAGACCCAGTACTTC	CASSPWGGETQYF
-	TRBJ1-1	TRBV27	-	TGTGCCAGCCGATTGACAGTGAACACTGAAGCTTTCTTT	CASRLTVNTEAFF
-	TRBJ2-5	TRBV5-8	-	TGTGCCAGCAGCTTACAGGAGACCCAGTACTTC	CASSLQETQYF
-	TRBJ1-2	TRBV5-6	TRBD1	TGTGCCAGCACCGTAGACAGGGTCTTATGGGGCTATGGCTACACCTTC	CASTVDRVLWGYGYTF
-	TRBJ1-4	TRBV9	TRBD1	TGTGCCAGCAGCCCGGGACAGGGGGAGGAAAAACTGTTTTTT	CASSPGQGEEKLFF
-	TRBJ2-7	TRBV6-1	TRBD1	TGTGCCAGCAGTCACAGGGGGAGCTCCTACGAGCAGTACTTC	CASSHRGSSYEQYF
-	TRBJ2-1	TRBV4-3	-	TGCGCCAGCAGCCCTTCCCCCTCGGATGAGCAGTTCTTC	CASSPSPSDEQFF
-	TRBJ1-1	TRBV5-8	-	TGTGCCAGCAGCTTGTGGCAGGGTGACACTGAAGCTTTCTTT	CASSLWQGDTEAFF
-	TRBJ2-5	TRBV2	-	TGTGCCAGCCTGACAGGAGGAGAGACCCAGTACTTC	CASLTGGETQYF
-	TRBJ2-1	TRBV11-2	TRBD2	TGTGCCAGCAGCTTCGAGCCTAGCGGGAGATCGAATGAGCAGTTCTTC	CASSFEPSGRSNEQFF
once	TRBJ1-5	TRBV6-5	TRBD1	TGTGCCAGCAGCACGACAGGGTATAGCAATCAGCCCCAGCATTTT	CASSTTGYSNQPQHF
-	TRBJ2-1	TRBV27	-	TGTGCCAGCAGTTTCTTGGGGGGTCCCTACAATGAGCAGTTCTTC	CASSFLGGPYNEQFF
-	TRBJ2-3	TRBV6-1	TRBD2	TGTGCCAGCAGTGGACTAGCGGGGGTATCCACGAATACGCAGTATTTT	CASSGLAGVSTNTQYF
-	TRBJ2-7	TRBV5-1	TRBD1	TGCGCCAGCAGCCTCGGACAGGGGAAGTACGAGCAGTACTTC	CASSLGQGKYEQYF
-	TRBJ2-7	TRBV27	TRBD2	TGTGCCAGCAGTTTCACCGGTGGTGGACGAGGGGACTACTACGAGCAGTACTTC	CASSFTGGGRGDYYEQYF
-	TRBJ2-2	TRBV11-3	-	TGTGCCAGCAGCCTTAGACAGTCTGTGGACACCGGGGAGCTGTTTTTT	CASSLRQSVDTGELFF
few	TRBJ1-2	TRBV7-9	TRBD1	TGTGCCAGCAGCTTAGTAACAGGGGGCAACTATGGCTACACCTTC	CASSLVTGGNYGYTF
-	TRBJ1-2	TRBV7-2	TRBD1	TGTGCCAGCAGCTTACCGACAGGGCTCCAGGGCTACACCTTC	CASSLPTGLQGYTF
-	TRBJ2-7	TRBV19	-	TGTGCCAGTAGTATAGGCCAGGGAAGCTACGAGCAGTACTTC	CASSIGQGSYEQYF
once	TRBJ1-5	TRBV27	-	TGTGCCAGCAGTTTTGGCCAGTCGGGGGATCAGCCCCAGCATTTT	CASSFGQSGDQPQHF
-	TRBJ2-2	TRBV19	-	TGTGCCAGTAGCTGGACAGCCGTTAACACCGGGGAGCTGTTTTTT	CASSWTAVNTGELFF